Shown below are 15 T cell receptor beta chains from a single sample sequenced in a study of blood T cell repertoires in COVID-19. The method was immunoSEQ multiplex PCR; TCRdb's version includes in-frame clones alone and lacks a portion of them. The top ten clones hold roughly 8.7% of a sample with 15,000 to 20,000 clones, roughly three quarters of them seen once. The sample taken for sequencing was peripheral blood. The receptors were sampled from a man in his sixties with acute or convalescent COVID-19.

The rearrangement joins TRBV10-3 to TRBJ2-7; perhaps TRBD2 as D (5 bases). This CDR3 contains 14 residues. V gave up 0 bases and J gave up 2 bases, with 8 bases separating them. CDR1 is ENHRY, CDR2 SYGVKD, per germline. DNA of the CDR3: TGTGCCATCAGTGAGTCTCCGGGAACCTACGAGCAGTACTTC. It specifies CAISESPGTYEQYF.

The rearrangement joins TRBV12-5 to TRBJ1-2, with TRBD1 as a possible D gene (5 bases). Germline V gives CDR1 LGHNT, CDR2 FRNRAP. The ends were cut back, 6 bases at V and 0 bases at J, with 17 bases in the middle. This CDR3 has 16 amino acids. The CDR3 sequence is CASGPSTGDSNYGYTF. The DNA for the CDR3 is TGTGCTAGTGGCCCCTCGACGGGGGATTCTAACTATGGCTACACCTTC.

The rearrangement links TRBV5-6 to TRBJ2-1; TRBD1 matches 10 bases. Germline-derived CDR1 and CDR2 are SGHDT and YYEEEE. This CDR3 region has 15 residues. The trim removed 3 bases at V and 5 bases at J, leaving 5 bases unmatched. The CDR3 nucleotides are TGTGCCAGCAGCTGGGTGGGACAGGGGAACAATGAGCAGTTCTTC. Its translation: CASSWVGQGNNEQFF.

This chain uses TRBV6-1 with TRBJ1-3, with 8 bases lining up with TRBD1. Looked up from germline, CDR1 is MNHNS and CDR2 is SASEGT. V shed 3 bases, J shed 2 bases, and the junction held 3 bases outside the gene matches. The CDR3 consists of 15 residues. CDR3 loop: CASSEGRGPGNTIYF. The CDR3 nucleotides read TGTGCCAGCAGTGAGGGCAGGGGGCCTGGAAACACCATATATTTT.

The chain carries TRBV19 and TRBJ1-6; 8 bases map to TRBD1. Trimming cost V 6 bases and J 7 bases; bases outside gene matches: 8. The germline CDR1 and CDR2 sequences are LNHDA and SQIVND (reference sequence). The length of the CDR3 is 15 residues. The CDR3 loop is CASSDRGLANSPLHF. CDR3 coding DNA: TGTGCCAGTAGCGACAGGGGATTAGCCAATTCACCCCTCCACTTT.

The V and J genes are TRBV6-6 and TRBJ1-2; possible D gene TRBD1, 5 bases. Trimming cost V 7 bases and J 8 bases, with 11 bases left between them. Looked up from germline, CDR1 is MNHNY and CDR2 is SVGAGI (reference sequence). The CDR3 is 11 residues long. DNA for the CDR3: TGTGCCAGCACGGAGGGGTGGGGCTACACCTTC. Translating it yields CASTEGWGYTF.

This clone was observed once. The chain has TRBV15 and TRBJ2-2; D gene unclear. Germline CDR1 LNHNV, CDR2 YYDKDF (reference sequence). There are 14 residues in the CDR3. V was shortened by 0 bases and J by 4 bases, with 6 bases between the two germline ends. CDR3 DNA: TGTGCCACCAGCAGAGATAGTGGCACCGGGGAGCTGTTTTTT. Translated, it gives CATSRDSGTGELFF.

V and J are TRBV5-6 and TRBJ2-7; 7 bases match TRBD1. This CDR3 is 14 amino acids long. V was pared by 3 bases and J by 2 bases, with 5 bases of the junction left unmatched. The V gene's germline CDR1 is SGHDT and CDR2 YYEEEE. The CDR3 region has the DNA TGTGCCAGCAGCTCATCGGGACAGACCTACGAGCAGTACTTC. It specifies CASSSSGQTYEQYF.

The CDR3 bases are TGTGCCACCAGCAGAGATCAGAAGGGGGCGCAGGGGACCCAGTACTTC. This codes for CATSRDQKGAQGTQYF. This chain links TRBV15 with TRBJ2-5; 7 nucleotides align to TRBD1. CDR1 is LNHNV and CDR2 is YYDKDF in the germline V gene (reference sequence). Germline trimming cut 0 bases from V and 7 bases from J; bases unmatched to any gene: 11. The CDR3 spans 16 residues.

V gene TRBV11-2 combines with J gene TRBJ1-3; TRBD1 matches at 9 bases. This CDR3 has 15 residues. Looked up from germline, CDR1 is SGHAT and CDR2 is FQNNGV. The V and J ends lost 5 bases and 3 bases, in that order; junction bases with no gene match: 5. CDR3 sequence reads: CASSHTGGGGNTIYF. CDR3 nucleotide sequence: TGTGCCAGCAGCCACACAGGGGGCGGTGGAAACACCATATATTTT.

This clone appeared once. The rearrangement links TRBV30 to TRBJ2-7; D possibly corresponds to TRBD2 (7 bases). In germline, CDR1 is GTSNPN, CDR2 SVGIG (reference sequence). The CDR3 consists of 14 residues. The V gene lost 0 bases and the J gene lost 7 bases, with 16 bases spanning the gap. The CDR3 loop reads CAWSVKGGPGEQYF. CDR3 coding DNA: TGTGCCTGGAGTGTAAAGGGGGGGCCAGGGGAGCAGTACTTC.

This clone is categorized as medium-sized. This chain joins TRBV7-8 and TRBJ2-3; D remains ambiguous. There are 14 residues in the CDR3. Trimming shortened V by 2 bases and J by 3 bases, and 9 bases separated the two germline ends. From germline, CDR1 is SGHVS and CDR2 FQNEAQ. The CDR3 bases are TGTGCCAGCAGCTTACCCGACGGGACAGATACGCAGTATTTT. It specifies CASSLPDGTDTQYF. Supplemented by reference TRBV7-8 and TRBJ2-3, the full variable domain reads GAGVSQSPRYKVAKRGQDVALRCDPISGHVSLFWYQQALGQGPEFLTYFQNEAQLDKSGLPSDRFFAERPEGSVSTLKIQRTQQEDSAVYLCASSLPDGTDTQYFGPGTRLTVL.

The V gene is TRBV7-2, the J gene TRBJ2-1, with unresolved D. The CDR3 runs 15 residues. Germline V gene sequence: CDR1 SGHTA, CDR2 FQGNSA. V was clipped by 1 base and J by 2 bases, with 9 bases between them. The CDR3 DNA follows: TGTGCCAGCAGCTTAGGATCGGTTACCTACAATGAGCAGTTCTTC. As protein: CASSLGSVTYNEQFF.

The chain combines TRBV19 with TRBJ2-6, with a weak D call TRBD2 (6 bases). V lost 1 base, J lost 1 base, and 11 bases lay in between. This CDR3 spans 17 amino acids. The germline CDR1 and CDR2 sequences are LNHDA and SQIVND (reference sequence). The DNA of the CDR3 is TGTGCCAGTAGTATAGCTGCAGGGAGGTCTGGGGCCAACGTCCTGACTTTC. Encoded protein: CASSIAAGRSGANVLTF.

The V and J genes are TRBV29-1 and TRBJ2-2; TRBD1 might be the D (6 bases). This CDR3 spans 13 amino acids. Germline loops: CDR1 SQVTM, CDR2 ANQGSEA. Trimming shortened V by 4 bases and J by 1 base, and 7 bases separated the two germline ends. This CDR3 is CSVGGGNTGELFF. CDR3 coding DNA: TGCAGCGTTGGAGGGGGGAACACCGGGGAGCTGTTTTTT.